Each of the 19 T cell receptor beta chains below was sequenced from the same sample in a study of T cell repertoires in cytomegalovirus infection. Each CDR3 protein is one row after TCRdb ran MiXCR on the reads. The repertoire includes roughly 920,000 distinct CDR3 sequences, less than 35% of them detected once, and over 12% sits in the top ten. Their recognized antigens are unknown. Sequenced material: cultured CD8+ T cells from PBMCs, taken from culture after CMV antigen stimulation. Receptor source: a human donor in good health (CMV status not recorded). Some clones in this sample may be carry-over from other donors' samples.

This clonotype has ten or more counts. This sequence joins TRBV7-8 and TRBJ2-3; 10 bases align to TRBD1. V dropped 6 bases and J dropped 5; count of bases not matched to a gene: 14. From germline, CDR1 is SGHVS and CDR2 FQNEAQ. The CDR3 covers 17 residues. CDR3 residues: CASRRDRGRGGGDTQYF. The DNA for the CDR3 is TGTGCCAGCAGACGGGACAGGGGCCGTGGGGGTGGAGATACGCAGTATTTT.

A few counts support this clonotype. The chain employs TRBV19 and TRBJ2-2; maybe TRBD1 (6 bases). Trimming stripped 7 bases from V and 1 base from J, with 13 bases between. CDR1 LNHDA and CDR2 SQIVND come from the germline V gene (reference sequence). The CDR3 runs 15 residues. The CDR3 is CASTYLTGNTGELFF. In DNA form, the CDR3 reads TGTGCCAGTACCTACCTGACAGGGAACACCGGGGAGCTGTTTTTT.

The chain combines TRBV10-3 with TRBJ2-3; 10 nucleotides match TRBD1. V was clipped by 3 bases and J by 3 bases; unmatched bases: 3. Germline V gene data show CDR1 as ENHRY and CDR2 as SYGVKD. This CDR3 is built from 15 residues. The CDR3 sequence: CAISDPGQGTDTQYF. CDR3 nucleotides: TGTGCCATCAGTGATCCGGGACAGGGGACAGATACGCAGTATTTT.

The gene calls are TRBV4-1 and TRBJ2-1; possibly TRBD1 for D (5 bases). The CDR3 loop spans 16 amino acids. Germline V gene data show CDR1 as MGHRA and CDR2 as YSYEKL. V lost 1 base to trimming and J lost 8 bases, with 18 bases between them. CDR3 residues: CASSQVVGAWGDEQFF. The CDR3 DNA reads TGCGCCAGCAGCCAAGTAGTGGGTGCCTGGGGCGATGAGCAGTTCTTC.

This clonotype was picked up a small number of times. This sequence joins TRBV19 and TRBJ2-1; 11 bases are a match to TRBD2. V was pared by 0 bases and J by 1 base, with 5 bases of the junction left unmatched. There are 18 residues in the CDR3. Germline CDR1 LNHDA, CDR2 SQIVND (reference sequence). The CDR3 reads CASSIELAGVFSYNEQFF. CDR3 sequence (DNA): TGTGCCAGTAGTATAGAACTAGCGGGGGTTTTTTCCTACAATGAGCAGTTCTTC.

In its sample, this clonotype was seen many times. The chain combines TRBV7-8 with TRBJ2-5; TRBD1 matches 9 bases. J gave up 5 bases and V 8 bases, and 9 bases lay outside the gene matches. Looked up from germline, CDR1 is SGHVS and CDR2 is FQNEAQ. The CDR3 is made up of 14 amino acids. CDR3 in DNA: TGTGCCAGCCGCACAGGGGGCGCGATGGAGACCCAGTACTTC. It is translated as CASRTGGAMETQYF.

This clonotype turned up a few times. This chain uses TRBV6-2 or TRBV6-3 with TRBJ2-1; maybe TRBD2 (5 bases). V was shortened by 2 bases and J by 10 bases, with 12 bases between the two germline ends. CDR1 and CDR2 (germline): MNHEY, SVGEGT. CDR3 length: 13 residues. This CDR3 reads CASSYTSSMEQFF. In DNA, the CDR3 is TGTGCCAGCAGTTACACTAGTAGTATGGAGCAGTTCTTC.

In its sample, this clonotype was seen a few times. One junction end does not reproduce the germline sequence, and a read error may be involved. The chain joins TRBV7-9 to TRBJ1-4; a possible D gene is TRBD1 (5 bases). The CDR3 totals 13 residues. Germline V gene lookup returns CDR1 SEHNR and CDR2 FQNEAQ (reference sequence). The CDR3 loop reads CASSPGDPEELFF. Written as DNA, the CDR3 is TGTGCCAGCAGCCCGGGGGACCCTGAAGAACTGTTTTTT.

The sample holds many counts of this clonotype. V usage is TRBV7-6 and J usage is TRBJ2-2; D is unresolved. V shed 2 bases and J shed 2 bases, with 9 bases lying between them. CDR1 is SGHVS and CDR2 is FNYEAQ in the germline V gene. The CDR3 runs to 15 residues. The CDR3 loop is CASSLLVGNTGELFF. The CDR3 nucleotides are TGTGCCAGCAGCTTATTAGTGGGAAACACCGGGGAGCTGTTTTTT.

A note on this clonotype: Sequence at one end of the junction differs from germline and may be a read error. The V call is TRBV4-1, the J call TRBJ1-2; D is uncertain. This CDR3 contains 13 residues. Germline lookup yields CDR1 MGHRA and CDR2 YSYEKL. CDR3 in DNA: TGTGCCAGCAGCCCAGAATCCAAAGATGGCTACACCTTC. Translation gives CASSPESKDGYTF.

About this clonotype: This could be a read error, since a much larger clone is one nucleotide away. The chain has TRBV12-5 and TRBJ1-5, with 9 bases fitting TRBD1. This CDR3 comprises 14 residues. Looked up from germline, CDR1 is LGHNT and CDR2 is FRNRAP. DNA for the CDR3: TGTGTTAGTGGTAAGACAGGGGGAGATCAGCCCCAGCATTTT. Protein product: CVSGKTGGDQPQHF. The complete variable domain, with remaining parts taken from reference TRBV12-5 and TRBJ1-5, reads DARVTQTPRHKVTEMGQEVTMRCQPILGHNTVFWYRQTMMQGLELLAYFRNRAPLDDSGMPKDRFSAEMPDATLATLKIQPSEPRDSAVYFCVSGKTGGDQPQHFGDGTRLSIL.

The V gene is TRBV20-1, the J gene TRBJ1-5, with TRBD1 matching 10 bases. This CDR3 has 15 amino acids. V was clipped by 5 bases and J by 2 bases; unmatched bases: 6. Germline CDR1 is DFQATT and CDR2 is SNEGSKA (reference sequence). The CDR3 sequence: CSAPLGTGGNQPQHF. CDR3 in DNA: TGCAGTGCTCCCTTGGGGACAGGGGGCAATCAGCCCCAGCATTTT.

The chain joins TRBV5-5 to TRBJ1-1; D is unclear. V shed 1 base and J shed 2 bases, with 9 bases lying between them. Germline-derived CDR1 and CDR2 are SGHKS and YYEKEE (reference sequence). This CDR3 spans 14 amino acids. The CDR3 loop is CASSLREVNTEAFF. In DNA, the CDR3 is TGTGCCAGCAGCTTGAGGGAAGTCAACACTGAAGCTTTCTTT.

This clonotype was seen more than once but under ten times. The rearrangement joins TRBV19 to TRBJ2-1; 10 nucleotides align to TRBD2. Germline CDR1 reads LNHDA; CDR2 reads SQIVND (reference sequence). Germline trimming cut 2 bases from V and 3 bases from J; bases unmatched to any gene: 4. This CDR3 is 16 amino acids long. This chain's CDR3 is CASSISGGVIYNEQFF. Here the CDR3 DNA reads TGTGCCAGTAGTATAAGCGGGGGGGTTATCTACAATGAGCAGTTCTTC.

This clonotype was detected many times. The V call is TRBV7-9, the J call TRBJ1-2; D unclear. This CDR3 region has 15 residues. V was shortened by 6 bases and J by 0 bases, with 14 bases between the two germline ends. The germline CDR1 and CDR2 sequences are SEHNR and FQNEAQ (reference sequence). This CDR3 reads CASRSSQATNYGYTF. The CDR3 DNA reads TGTGCCAGCAGGTCTAGCCAGGCTACTAACTATGGCTACACCTTC.

This sequence joins TRBV7-2 and TRBJ2-3; 7 bases match TRBD1. Germline lookup yields CDR1 SGHTA and CDR2 FQGNSA. The CDR3 runs to 15 residues. The junction had 5 bases not matched to a gene; V was cut back by 2 bases and J by 3 bases. The DNA for the CDR3 is TGTGCCAGCAGCTTAAATGGCAGGGGGACAGATACGCAGTATTTT. Encoded protein: CASSLNGRGTDTQYF. The variable domain in full, with the rest retrieved from reference TRBV7-2 and TRBJ2-3, is GAGVSQSPSNKVTEKGKDVELRCDPISGHTALYWYRQSLGQGLEFLIYFQGNSAPDKSGLPSDRFSAERTGGSVSTLTIQRTQQEDSAVYLCASSLNGRGTDTQYFGPGTRLTVL.

V usage is TRBV6-5 and J usage is TRBJ1-1, with a possible D match to TRBD1 (5 bases). Germline V gene sequence: CDR1 MNHEY, CDR2 SVGAGI. V was shortened by 5 bases and J by 0 bases, with 13 bases between the two germline ends. This CDR3 region has 15 residues. CDR3 in amino acids: CASSPVWGMNTEAFF. In DNA form, the CDR3 reads TGTGCCAGCAGTCCCGTATGGGGGATGAACACTGAAGCTTTCTTT.

This chain uses TRBV10-3 with TRBJ2-2; unclear D gene. Trimming cost V 7 bases and J 5 bases, with 14 bases left between them. This CDR3 has 14 amino acids. In germline, CDR1 is ENHRY, CDR2 SYGVKD. DNA for the CDR3: TGTGCCATCATGAGGACGGCCCCTACCGGGGAGCTGTTTTTT. Protein: CAIMRTAPTGELFF.

This clonotype turned up a few times. The gene calls are TRBV4-2 and TRBJ1-2, with a weak D call TRBD1 (5 bases). This CDR3 has 17 amino acids. Looked up from germline, CDR1 is LGHNA and CDR2 is YNFKEQ. V lost 0 bases and J 6 bases, leaving 20 bases between the germline ends. The DNA for the CDR3 is TGTGCCAGCAGCCAAGAAACCCCCCCGGAGGGGCCGGATGGCTACACCTTC. This gives the protein CASSQETPPEGPDGYTF.